This T cell receptor (beta chain) derives from a study of cytotoxic CD8 clonotypes in ibrutinib-treated CLL. Trimming removed 4 bases at V and 13 bases at J, with 20 bases between. The CDR3 covers 14 residues. CDR1 KGHSH and CDR2 LQKENI come from the germline V gene. The table came from immunoSEQ multiplex PCR; TCRdb's copy has only in-frame clones and leaves some out. The table lists about 130,000 clones, 80% to 85% of them singletons. The chain has TRBV18 and TRBJ2-1; the D gene could be TRBD1 or TRBD2 (5 bases each). The sequence came from a human donor with chronic lymphocytic leukemia. Sequencing was performed on PBMCs, taken after 24 months of ibrutinib treatment. Here the CDR3 DNA reads TGTGCCAGCTCACAGGGTTTCGGGGACCCCCGACAGTTCTTC. Protein product: CASSQGFGDPRQFF.